The clone carrying this T cell receptor beta chain was detected ten times or more. Its specificity is unknown. The sample is drawn from a study of neurological immune-mediated disorders. Study-wide results and caveats: None of the CDR3 amino acid sequences of expanded clones recurred across subjects, suggesting private repertoires in all groups.

Germline assignment: CDR1 LNHDA and CDR2 SQIVND (reference sequence). The CDR3 extends over 14 amino acids. V gave up 5 bases and J gave up 5 bases, with 15 bases separating them. TCRdb re-called the 5' RACE reads with MiXCR, one entry per CDR3 protein. Among around 67,000 distinct CDR3 sequences listed, 4% to 6% were seen once. Source material: PBMCs. The chain joins TRBV19 to TRBJ1-1, with a weak D call TRBD1 (6 bases). This TCR came from a man younger than 35 with multiple sclerosis. CDR3 loop: CASSSGGGFTEAFF. In DNA form, the CDR3 reads TGTGCCAGTAGTTCGGGAGGGGGATTTACTGAAGCTTTCTTT.